Listed below are T cell receptor beta chains from one sample, sequenced in a study of cytomegalovirus exposure and HLA in healthy donors. This table comes from immunoSEQ multiplex PCR, and its TCRdb copy is limited to in-frame clones, with some not included. The profile shows roughly 100,000 clones, 13% to 15% of them singletons. The sequenced sample was PBMCs. Receptors were obtained from a female donor in good health and CMV-seronegative. The CDR3 runs from the conserved cysteine through the conserved F or W. D genes are given only for firm matches. Some rows mark clone size as missing; the rest say once, few, many or name a class of expanded clone.

D gene: NA
J gene: TRBJ2-3
V gene: TRBV7-3
clone size: NA
CDR3 protein: CASSPGLGTDTQYF
CDR3 DNA: TGTGCCAGCAGCCCTGGTTTAGGCACAGATACGCAGTATTTT

D gene: TRBD1
J gene: TRBJ1-1
V gene: TRBV5-4
clone size: NA
CDR3 protein: CASNTGQGKYSAEAFF
CDR3 DNA: TGTGCCAGCAACACGGGACAGGGGAAGTATAGCGCTGAAGCTTTCTTT

D gene: NA
J gene: TRBJ1-1
V gene: TRBV29-1
clone size: NA
CDR3 protein: CSAKEDSEAFF
CDR3 DNA: TGCAGCGCGAAGGAGGACAGTGAAGCTTTCTTT

D gene: NA
J gene: TRBJ1-1
V gene: TRBV28
clone size: NA
CDR3 protein: CASSPVGHKGRRGTEAFF
CDR3 DNA: TGTGCCAGCAGTCCTGTAGGGCATAAGGGCCGGAGGGGCACTGAAGCTTTCTTT

D gene: NA
J gene: TRBJ2-2
V gene: TRBV5-6
clone size: NA
CDR3 protein: CASSLAPTTTGELFF
CDR3 DNA: TGTGCCAGCAGCTTGGCCCCGACAACCACCGGGGAGCTGTTTTTT

D gene: TRBD2
J gene: TRBJ2-7
V gene: TRBV5-5
clone size: NA
CDR3 protein: CASSLGGGRLSYEQYF
CDR3 DNA: TGTGCCAGCAGCTTGGGCGGCGGGAGACTCTCCTACGAGCAGTACTTC

D gene: NA
J gene: TRBJ2-1
V gene: TRBV28
clone size: few
CDR3 protein: CASRRVGLNEQFF
CDR3 DNA: TGTGCCAGCAGACGAGTGGGGCTGAATGAGCAGTTCTTC

D gene: TRBD2
J gene: TRBJ2-3
V gene: TRBV6-5
clone size: few
CDR3 protein: CASNLGGRGDTQYF
CDR3 DNA: TGTGCCAGCAATCTCGGCGGGAGAGGTGATACGCAGTATTTT

D gene: NA
J gene: TRBJ2-6
V gene: TRBV12-5
clone size: few
CDR3 protein: CASGLVLFPGIRGSGANVLTF
CDR3 DNA: TGTGCTAGTGGTTTGGTACTCTTTCCCGGGATACGGGGCTCTGGGGCCAACGTCCTGACTTTC

D gene: TRBD1
J gene: TRBJ2-7
V gene: TRBV6-5
clone size: few
CDR3 protein: CASSYSGTGSYEQYF
CDR3 DNA: TGTGCCAGCAGTTACTCAGGGACAGGGTCCTACGAGCAGTACTTC

D gene: TRBD2
J gene: TRBJ2-7
V gene: TRBV19
clone size: few
CDR3 protein: CASSLSGTSGYEQYF
CDR3 DNA: TGTGCCAGTAGTCTCTCCGGGACTAGCGGATACGAGCAGTACTTC

D gene: NA
J gene: TRBJ2-2
V gene: TRBV2
clone size: few
CDR3 protein: CASSESWGSNTGELFF
CDR3 DNA: TGTGCCAGCAGTGAGTCTTGGGGCTCGAACACCGGGGAGCTGTTTTTT

D gene: TRBD1
J gene: TRBJ2-7
V gene: TRBV14
clone size: NA
CDR3 protein: CASSQWGQGAYEQYF
CDR3 DNA: TGTGCCAGCAGCCAATGGGGACAGGGGGCCTACGAGCAGTACTTC

D gene: NA
J gene: TRBJ2-6
V gene: TRBV9
clone size: NA
CDR3 protein: CASSAASGANVLTF
CDR3 DNA: TGTGCCAGCAGCGCCGCTAGTGGGGCCAACGTCCTGACTTTC

D gene: NA
J gene: TRBJ1-3
V gene: TRBV9
clone size: few
CDR3 protein: CASSVSDRTFSGNTIYF
CDR3 DNA: TGTGCCAGCAGCGTAAGTGACAGGACCTTCTCTGGAAACACCATATATTTT

D gene: NA
J gene: TRBJ2-5
V gene: TRBV5-1
clone size: NA
CDR3 protein: CASKRTGTQETQYF
CDR3 DNA: TGCGCCAGCAAGCGAACAGGGACCCAAGAGACCCAGTACTTC

D gene: NA
J gene: TRBJ2-7
V gene: TRBV6-1
clone size: few
CDR3 protein: CASRVGLLNEQYF
CDR3 DNA: TGTGCCAGCAGGGTGGGACTCCTCAACGAGCAGTACTTC

D gene: NA
J gene: TRBJ1-1
V gene: TRBV14
clone size: few
CDR3 protein: CASSPRGGAEAFF
CDR3 DNA: TGTGCCAGCAGCCCGCGGGGGGGTGCTGAAGCTTTCTTT

D gene: TRBD1
J gene: TRBJ1-2
V gene: TRBV19
clone size: NA
CDR3 protein: CASSKDRESYTF
CDR3 DNA: TGTGCCAGTAGTAAGGACAGGGAAAGCTACACCTTC

D gene: TRBD1
J gene: TRBJ1-6
V gene: TRBV2
clone size: few
CDR3 protein: CASSKARTGLYSPLHF
CDR3 DNA: TGTGCCAGCAGCAAAGCCAGGACAGGGTTATATTCACCCCTCCACTTT